A single sample gave rise to the 16 T cell receptor beta chains below, sequenced in a study of Ad26.COV2.S vaccination and SARS-CoV-2 variants. The table came from immunoSEQ multiplex PCR; TCRdb's copy has only in-frame clones and leaves some out. The sample has about 180,000 clones, roughly 89% seen once. The input for sequencing was peripheral blood, taken after recovery from COVID-19. Receptors were obtained from a human donor who had recovered from COVID-19.

The V call is TRBV3-1 (or the pseudogene TRBV3-2), the J call TRBJ2-3, with 10 bases aligning to TRBD2. V gave up 4 bases and J gave up 4 bases; unmatched junction bases: 2. Germline lookup yields CDR1 LGHDT and CDR2 YNNKEL (reference sequence). The CDR3 contains 14 residues. Here the CDR3 DNA reads TGTGCCAGCAGCCCACTAGCGGGGTCAGATACGCAGTATTTT. Its protein is CASSPLAGSDTQYF.

This chain connects TRBV7-9 to TRBJ1-5, with D hard to call. V shed 5 bases and J shed 1 base, with 6 bases lying between them. This CDR3 has 13 residues. Germline CDR1 SEHNR, CDR2 FQNEAQ (reference sequence). The CDR3 is CASSKTSNQPQHF. The CDR3 bases are TGTGCCAGCAGCAAGACGAGCAATCAGCCCCAGCATTTT.

This chain joins TRBV21-1 and TRBJ1-4. TRBV21-1 is annotated as a pseudogene. This CDR3 is built from 12 residues. The CDR3 is CASSKEERKLFF. The CDR3 nucleotides are TGTGCCAGCAGCAAAGAGGAGCGGAAACTGTTTTTT.

This clone came up once. V gene TRBV28 combines with J gene TRBJ2-5, with TRBD1 matching 8 bases. The V segment lost 4 bases and the J segment 2 bases; nucleotides outside the gene matches: 6. Germline V CDR1 and CDR2: MDHEN, SYDVKM. CDR3 length: 15 amino acids. The CDR3 DNA follows: TGTGCCAGCAGTTACCAGGGGGCTGTGCAAGAGACCCAGTACTTC. Its protein product is CASSYQGAVQETQYF.

This chain links TRBV2 with TRBJ2-2, with D perhaps given as TRBD1 or TRBD2 (6 bases each). This CDR3 is 15 amino acids long. The V and J ends lost 8 bases and 2 bases respectively, with 15 bases between them. Germline CDR1 is SNHLY and CDR2 is FYNNEI. The CDR3 nucleotides are TGTGCCAGCCTCGAAGGGGGGCTCAACACCGGGGAGCTGTTTTTT. This sequence encodes CASLEGGLNTGELFF.

The V gene is TRBV6-6, the J gene TRBJ2-2; 9 bases agree with TRBD1. The germline V gene encodes CDR1 MNHNY and CDR2 SVGAGI (reference sequence). The CDR3 runs to 15 residues. Losses at the gene ends were 1 base for V and 5 bases for J; bases not matched to a gene: 2. This CDR3 is CASSYWTGATGELFF. The CDR3 region has the DNA TGTGCCAGCAGTTACTGGACAGGGGCAACCGGGGAGCTGTTTTTT.

CDR3 amino acids: CASSVGPTGAKNIQYF. CDR3 in DNA: TGTGCCAGCAGCGTAGGTCCTACGGGGGCCAAAAACATTCAGTACTTC. The chain is built from TRBV9 and TRBJ2-4, with D possibly being TRBD2 (5 bases). V was shortened by 0 bases and J by 1 base, with 11 bases between the two germline ends. Germline assignment: CDR1 SGDLS and CDR2 YYNGEE. This CDR3 is 16 amino acids long.

The chain joins TRBV10-3 to TRBJ1-1; D gene unclear. The CDR3 is made up of 15 amino acids. Germline CDR1 reads ENHRY; CDR2 reads SYGVKD. V was cut by 4 bases and J by 0 bases, with 12 bases left in between. The CDR3 region has the DNA TGTGCCATCAGTGGCGGACGAGCTATGAACACTGAAGCTTTCTTT. Protein product: CAISGGRAMNTEAFF.

This clone was recorded a few times. The genes are TRBV2 and TRBJ1-5; tentatively, D is TRBD1 (6 bases). V dropped 7 bases and J dropped 2 bases, with 18 bases sitting between them. This CDR3 is built from 16 residues. CDR1 SNHLY and CDR2 FYNNEI come from the germline V gene. The CDR3 spells CASTFLGARGNQPQHF. The CDR3 DNA reads as TGTGCCAGCACCTTCCTGGGGGCCCGGGGCAATCAGCCCCAGCATTTT.

This rearrangement joins TRBV13 to TRBJ2-3; 12 bases agree with TRBD2. Trimming removed 0 bases from V and 5 bases from J; junction bases left unmatched: 15. This CDR3 contains 20 residues. Germline V gene data show CDR1 as PRHDT and CDR2 as FYEKMQ (reference sequence). CDR3 sequence: CASSLGLAGGLKRGQDTQYF. For the CDR3, the DNA is TGTGCCAGCAGCTTAGGCCTAGCGGGAGGGCTAAAGAGGGGACAAGATACGCAGTATTTT.

As DNA, the CDR3 is TGTGCCAGCAGCCCGGGGGCCGATTCACCCCTCCACTTT. It translates to CASSPGADSPLHF. This chain joins TRBV11-3 and TRBJ1-6, with D perhaps TRBD1 (6 bases). In germline, CDR1 is SGHNT, CDR2 YENEEA. Trimming cost V 5 bases and J 8 bases, with 10 bases left between them. The CDR3 contains 13 residues.

The V gene is TRBV7-2, the J gene TRBJ2-7; the D gene is possibly TRBD2 (5 bases). The V end lost 5 bases, the J end lost 6 bases, and 17 bases lay between the germline ends. Germline loops: CDR1 SGHTA, CDR2 FQGNSA. The CDR3 spans 14 residues. The CDR3 reads CASSPGPGIGEQYF. CDR3 nucleotides: TGTGCCAGCAGCCCAGGACCGGGGATTGGCGAGCAGTACTTC.

V gene TRBV7-8 combines with J gene TRBJ2-7; D uncertain. The germline V gene encodes CDR1 SGHVS and CDR2 FQNEAQ. The CDR3 extends over 12 amino acids. V was shortened by 5 bases and J by 6 bases, with 11 bases between the two germline ends. The CDR3 DNA reads as TGTGCCAGCAGCCCCCGCCCCGGCGAGCAGTACTTC. It translates to CASSPRPGEQYF. Filled out from reference TRBV7-8 and TRBJ2-7, the complete variable domain reads GAGVSQSPRYKVAKRGQDVALRCDPISGHVSLFWYQQALGQGPEFLTYFQNEAQLDKSGLPSDRFFAERPEGSVSTLKIQRTQQEDSAVYLCASSPRPGEQYFGPGTRLTVT.

This chain joins TRBV4-2 and TRBJ1-4, with D perhaps TRBD1 (5 bases). Trimming removed 4 bases at V and 12 bases at J, with 9 bases between. This CDR3 has 11 residues. The germline V gene encodes CDR1 LGHNA and CDR2 YNFKEQ. This CDR3 is CASSRGGELFF. CDR3 DNA sequence: TGTGCCAGCAGCCGGGGGGGGGAACTGTTTTTT.

The chain combines TRBV14 with TRBJ1-2; no firm D call. This CDR3 comprises 14 residues. Trimming shortened V by 0 bases and J by 4 bases, and 9 bases separated the two germline ends. Germline lookup yields CDR1 SGHDN and CDR2 FVKESK. CDR3 loop: CASSQDESVYGYTF. Written as DNA, the CDR3 is TGTGCCAGCAGCCAAGATGAATCCGTCTATGGCTACACCTTC. Supplemented by reference TRBV14 and TRBJ1-2, the full variable domain reads EAGVTQFPSHSVIEKGQTVTLRCDPISGHDNLYWYRRVMGKEIKFLLHFVKESKQDESGMPNNRFLAERTGGTYSTLKVQPAELEDSGVYFCASSQDESVYGYTFGSGTRLTVV.

The chain is built from TRBV19 and TRBJ2-7; TRBD2 is a possible D gene (5 bases). The CDR3 is 16 residues long. V was trimmed by 1 base and J by 4 bases, leaving 17 bases between them. Germline V gene data show CDR1 as LNHDA and CDR2 as SQIVND (reference sequence). CDR3 amino acids: CASSIATGTGRYEQYF. In nucleotides, the CDR3 is TGTGCCAGTAGTATAGCAACGGGAACCGGAAGGTACGAGCAGTACTTC.